This T cell receptor beta chain was obtained from a study of blood T cell repertoires in COVID-19. Method: immunoSEQ multiplex PCR; TCRdb's copy keeps in-frame clones and lacks some. The data contain 150,000 to 190,000 clones, approximately 79% of them singletons. The age range of participants was 18 to 89 years, with residence in about two dozen US areas. For recovered donors of Cohort 3, there were two negative PCRs, clearance, or symptom resolution. The sequenced sample was PBMCs or T cells enriched from blood (not recorded which). The source of this sequence is a man aged 50 to 60 who had recovered from COVID-19.

The CDR3 DNA is TGTGCCAGCAGCTTCCCAGGGAGGAATGGGGCCAACGTCCTGACTTTC. This gives the protein CASSFPGRNGANVLTF. The rearrangement joins TRBV5-4 to TRBJ2-6, with D maybe TRBD2 (6 bases). This CDR3 is 16 amino acids long. CDR1 and CDR2 (germline): SGHNT, YYREEE (reference sequence). V lost 2 bases and J lost 3, with 12 bases in between.